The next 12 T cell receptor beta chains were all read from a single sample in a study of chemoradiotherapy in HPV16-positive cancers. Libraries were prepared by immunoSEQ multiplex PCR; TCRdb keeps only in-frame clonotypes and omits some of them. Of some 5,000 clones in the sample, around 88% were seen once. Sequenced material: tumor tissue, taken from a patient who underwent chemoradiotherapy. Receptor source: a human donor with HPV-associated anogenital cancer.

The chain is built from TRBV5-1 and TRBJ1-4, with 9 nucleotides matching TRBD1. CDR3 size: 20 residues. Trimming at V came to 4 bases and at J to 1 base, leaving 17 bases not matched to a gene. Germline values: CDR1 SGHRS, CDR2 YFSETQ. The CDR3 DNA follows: TGCGCCAGCAGCCATGGGAGACAGGGGGGAAGGGGAGGAACTAATGAAAAACTGTTTTTT. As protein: CASSHGRQGGRGGTNEKLFF.

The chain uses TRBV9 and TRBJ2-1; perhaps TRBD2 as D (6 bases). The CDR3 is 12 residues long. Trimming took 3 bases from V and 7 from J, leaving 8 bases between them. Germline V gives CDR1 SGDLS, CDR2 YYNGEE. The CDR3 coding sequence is TGTGCCAGCAGCGGGGGGGAAAATGAGCAGTTCTTC. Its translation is CASSGGENEQFF.

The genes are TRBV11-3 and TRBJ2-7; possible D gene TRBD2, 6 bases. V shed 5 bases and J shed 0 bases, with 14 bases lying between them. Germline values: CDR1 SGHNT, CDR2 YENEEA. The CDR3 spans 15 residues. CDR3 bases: TGTGCCAGCAGCCAATATCGGGGGAGCTCCTACGAGCAGTACTTC. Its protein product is CASSQYRGSSYEQYF.

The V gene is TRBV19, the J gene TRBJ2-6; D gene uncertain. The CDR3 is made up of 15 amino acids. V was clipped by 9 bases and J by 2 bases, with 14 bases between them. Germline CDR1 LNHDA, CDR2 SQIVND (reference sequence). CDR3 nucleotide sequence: TGTGCCAGCGCCCTTGGCGGAGCTGGGGCCAACGTCCTGACTTTC. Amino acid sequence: CASALGGAGANVLTF.

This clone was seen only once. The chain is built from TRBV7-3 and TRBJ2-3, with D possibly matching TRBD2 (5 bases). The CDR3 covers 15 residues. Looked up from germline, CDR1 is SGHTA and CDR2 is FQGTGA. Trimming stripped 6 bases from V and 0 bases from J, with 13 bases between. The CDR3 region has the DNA TGTGCCAGCAGTTATAGCGATGCTAGCACAGATACGCAGTATTTT. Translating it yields CASSYSDASTDTQYF.

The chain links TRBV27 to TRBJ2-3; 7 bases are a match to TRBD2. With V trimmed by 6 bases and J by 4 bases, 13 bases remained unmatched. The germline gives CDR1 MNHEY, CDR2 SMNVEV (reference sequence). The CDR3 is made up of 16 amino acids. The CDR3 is CASSLTGLVYADTQYF. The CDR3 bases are TGTGCCAGCAGCCTAACAGGACTAGTGTATGCAGATACGCAGTATTTT.

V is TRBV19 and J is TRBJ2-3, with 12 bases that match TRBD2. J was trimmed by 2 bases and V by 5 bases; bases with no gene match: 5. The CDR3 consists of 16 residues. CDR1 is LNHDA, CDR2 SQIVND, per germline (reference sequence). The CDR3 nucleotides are TGTGCCAGTAGTCCAAGGACTAGCGGGGCCACAGATACGCAGTATTTT. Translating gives CASSPRTSGATDTQYF.

For the CDR3, the DNA is TGTGCCAGCAGCCTTCCTAATTGGGGCTCGGGGAGTGGTAGGACCCAGTACTTC. Its protein product is CASSLPNWGSGSGRTQYF. The rearrangement links TRBV5-6 to TRBJ2-5; D tentatively fits TRBD1 or TRBD2 (5 bases each). Trimming took off 4 bases at V and 7 bases at J, with 29 bases between the two ends. The CDR3 is 18 amino acids. Germline values: CDR1 SGHDT, CDR2 YYEEEE.

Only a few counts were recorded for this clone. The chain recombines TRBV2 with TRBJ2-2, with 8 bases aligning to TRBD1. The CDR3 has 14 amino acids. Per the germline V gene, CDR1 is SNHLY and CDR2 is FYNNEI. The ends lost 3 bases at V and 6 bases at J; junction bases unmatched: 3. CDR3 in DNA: TGTGCCAGCAGTGACCGGACAGGGTCCGGGGAGCTGTTTTTT. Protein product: CASSDRTGSGELFF.

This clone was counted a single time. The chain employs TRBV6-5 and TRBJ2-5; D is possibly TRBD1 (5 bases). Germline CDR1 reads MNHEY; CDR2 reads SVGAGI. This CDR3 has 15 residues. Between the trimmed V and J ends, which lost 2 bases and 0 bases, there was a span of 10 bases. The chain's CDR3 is CASSYGAAYQETQYF. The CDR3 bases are TGTGCCAGCAGTTACGGGGCAGCCTACCAAGAGACCCAGTACTTC.

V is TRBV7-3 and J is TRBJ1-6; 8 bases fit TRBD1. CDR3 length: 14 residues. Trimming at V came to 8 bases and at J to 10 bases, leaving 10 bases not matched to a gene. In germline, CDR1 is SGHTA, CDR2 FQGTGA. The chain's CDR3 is CASSRTGSGSPLHF. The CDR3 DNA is TGTGCCAGCTCCCGGACAGGGAGCGGATCACCCCTCCACTTT.

The CDR3 protein is CASTLGAGVPYEQYF. DNA of the CDR3: TGTGCCAGCACCCTAGGAGCGGGAGTCCCCTACGAGCAGTACTTC. The chain employs TRBV28 and TRBJ2-7; 8 bases align to TRBD2. J was trimmed by 2 bases and V by 7 bases; bases with no gene match: 10. The CDR3 runs 15 residues. From germline, CDR1 is MDHEN and CDR2 SYDVKM.